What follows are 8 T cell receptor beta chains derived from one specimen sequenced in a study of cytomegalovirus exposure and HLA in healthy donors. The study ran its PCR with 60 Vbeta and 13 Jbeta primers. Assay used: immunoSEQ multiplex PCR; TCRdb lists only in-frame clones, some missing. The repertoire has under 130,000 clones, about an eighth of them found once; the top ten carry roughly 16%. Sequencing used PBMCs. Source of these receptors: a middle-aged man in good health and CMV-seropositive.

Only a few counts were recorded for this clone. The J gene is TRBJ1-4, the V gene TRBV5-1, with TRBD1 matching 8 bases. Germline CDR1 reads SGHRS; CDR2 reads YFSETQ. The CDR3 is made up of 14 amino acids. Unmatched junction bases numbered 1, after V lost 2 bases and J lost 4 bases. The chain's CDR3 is CASSLGQGNEKLFF. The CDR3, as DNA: TGCGCCAGCAGCTTAGGACAGGGTAATGAAAAACTGTTTTTT.

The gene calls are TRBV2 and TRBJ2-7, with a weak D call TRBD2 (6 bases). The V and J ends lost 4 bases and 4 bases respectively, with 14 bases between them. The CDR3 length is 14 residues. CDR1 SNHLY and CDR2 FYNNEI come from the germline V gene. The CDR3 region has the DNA TGTGCCAGCAGTGGGGGGGTCCGGGCGTACGAGCAGTACTTC. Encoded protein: CASSGGVRAYEQYF.

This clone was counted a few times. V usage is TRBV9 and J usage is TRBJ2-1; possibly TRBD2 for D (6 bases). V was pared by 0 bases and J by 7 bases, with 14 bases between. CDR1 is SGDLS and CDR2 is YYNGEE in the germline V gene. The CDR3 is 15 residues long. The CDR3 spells CASSVAGDPWNEQFF. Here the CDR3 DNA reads TGTGCCAGCAGCGTAGCGGGGGACCCCTGGAATGAGCAGTTCTTC.

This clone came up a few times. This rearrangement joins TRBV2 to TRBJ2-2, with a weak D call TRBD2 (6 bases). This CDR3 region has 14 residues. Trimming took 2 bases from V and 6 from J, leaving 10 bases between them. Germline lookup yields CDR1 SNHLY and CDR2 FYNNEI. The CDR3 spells CASSEMGGPGELFF. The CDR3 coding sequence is TGTGCCAGCAGTGAAATGGGGGGTCCCGGGGAGCTGTTTTTT.

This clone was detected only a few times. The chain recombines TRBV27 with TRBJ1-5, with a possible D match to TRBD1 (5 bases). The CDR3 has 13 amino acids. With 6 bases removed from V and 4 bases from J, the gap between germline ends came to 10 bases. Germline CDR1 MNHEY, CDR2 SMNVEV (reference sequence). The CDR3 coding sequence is TGTGCCAGCAGCCCTAAGGGGAATCAGCCCCAGCATTTT. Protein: CASSPKGNQPQHF.

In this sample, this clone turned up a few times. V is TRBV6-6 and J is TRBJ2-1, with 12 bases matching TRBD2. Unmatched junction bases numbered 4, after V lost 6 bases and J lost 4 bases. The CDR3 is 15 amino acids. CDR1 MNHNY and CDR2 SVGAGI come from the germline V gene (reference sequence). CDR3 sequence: CASRNGLAGYNEQFF. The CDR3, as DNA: TGTGCCAGCAGAAACGGACTAGCGGGGTACAATGAGCAGTTCTTC.

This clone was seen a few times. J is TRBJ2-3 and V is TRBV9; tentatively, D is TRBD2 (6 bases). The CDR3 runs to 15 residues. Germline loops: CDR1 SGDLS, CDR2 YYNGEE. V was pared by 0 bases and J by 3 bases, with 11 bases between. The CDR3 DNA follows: TGTGCCAGCAGCGTAGTTGGCGGGGTTACAGATACGCAGTATTTT. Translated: CASSVVGGVTDTQYF. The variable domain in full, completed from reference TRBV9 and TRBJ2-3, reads DSGVTQTPKHLITATGQRVTLRCSPRSGDLSVYWYQQSLDQGLQFLIQYYNGEERAKGNILERFSAQQFPDLHSELNLSSLELGDSALYFCASSVVGGVTDTQYFGPGTRLTVL.

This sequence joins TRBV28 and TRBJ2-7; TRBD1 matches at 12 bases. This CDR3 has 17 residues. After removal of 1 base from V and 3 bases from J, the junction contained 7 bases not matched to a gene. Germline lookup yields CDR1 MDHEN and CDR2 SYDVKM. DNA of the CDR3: TGTGCCAGCAGTTTATCGGGACAGGGGGCCCCCATCTACGAGCAGTACTTC. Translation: CASSLSGQGAPIYEQYF.